The 8 T cell receptor beta chains listed next were all sequenced from one sample in a study of T cell responses to AZD1222 COVID-19 vaccine. The data were produced by immunoSEQ multiplex PCR, yet TCRdb's version contains in-frame clones alone and is incomplete. The sample holds about 200,000 clones, 88% seen once. The specimen comprised peripheral blood, sampled on day 0 of AZD1222 vaccination. These TCRs come from an adult in good health.

The rearrangement joins TRBV6-1 to TRBJ2-3; D may be TRBD2 (5 bases). Between the trimmed V and J ends, which lost 3 bases and 5 bases, there was a span of 9 bases. The CDR3 runs to 13 residues. Germline assignment: CDR1 MNHNS and CDR2 SASEGT. CDR3 loop: CASSDPRVDTQYF. The CDR3 DNA reads TGTGCCAGCAGTGACCCGAGGGTAGATACGCAGTATTTT.

The V and J genes are TRBV5-4 and TRBJ1-4; TRBD1 matches at 10 bases. Germline V gene data show CDR1 as SGHNT and CDR2 as YYREEE (reference sequence). The CDR3 consists of 15 residues. Trimming took 4 bases from V and 8 from J; bases not matched to a gene: 8. CDR3 DNA: TGTGCCAGCAGCGGCCGGGACAGGGGCCGAGAAAAACTGTTTTTT. This codes for CASSGRDRGREKLFF.

The rearrangement links TRBV7-9 to TRBJ1-3, with 7 bases identical to TRBD1. With 4 bases clipped from V and 4 bases from J, the junction kept 7 bases outside the gene matches. Germline values: CDR1 SEHNR, CDR2 FQNEAQ (reference sequence). The CDR3 extends over 15 amino acids. Written as DNA, the CDR3 is TGTGCCAGCAGCTACCTACAGGGGTCAGGAAACACCATATATTTT. It translates to CASSYLQGSGNTIYF.

The genes are TRBV12-3 or TRBV12-4 and TRBJ1-2; unclear D gene. The CDR3 totals 12 residues. V was pared by 8 bases and J by 4 bases, with 11 bases between. CDR3 protein: CASASGFYGYTF. As DNA, the CDR3 is TGTGCCAGCGCTTCAGGATTCTATGGCTACACCTTC.

CDR3 in amino acids: CASTARGAGHLGYTF. In DNA, the CDR3 is TGTGCCAGCACGGCGAGGGGAGCAGGCCATCTTGGCTACACCTTC. The chain carries TRBV28 and TRBJ1-2, with a tentative D call TRBD1 (5 bases). The CDR3 spans 15 residues. Germline CDR1 and CDR2: MDHEN and SYDVKM. Trimming took off 7 bases at V and 7 bases at J, with 22 bases between the two ends.

The CDR3 nucleotides read TGTGCCAGCTCCCGCCGGGACACTATGAACACTGAAGCTTTCTTT. It translates to CASSRRDTMNTEAFF. This sequence joins TRBV18 and TRBJ1-1, with a tentative D call TRBD1 (6 bases). V was shortened by 6 bases and J by 0 bases, with 14 bases between the two germline ends. Germline CDR1 KGHSH, CDR2 LQKENI. The CDR3 length is 15 residues.

CDR3 nucleotide sequence: TGTGCCAGCACCTTGAGATTCAATCAGCCCCAGCATTTT. Residues: CASTLRFNQPQHF. V and J are TRBV7-8 and TRBJ1-5; D not resolved. The CDR3 is 13 residues long. The V and J ends lost 7 bases and 3 bases respectively, with 10 bases between them. CDR1 is SGHVS and CDR2 is FQNEAQ in the germline V gene. The full variable domain, in which reference TRBV7-8 and TRBJ1-5 provide the parts outside the CDR3, is GAGVSQSPRYKVAKRGQDVALRCDPISGHVSLFWYQQALGQGPEFLTYFQNEAQLDKSGLPSDRFFAERPEGSVSTLKIQRTQQEDSAVYLCASTLRFNQPQHFGDGTRLSIL.

The V gene is TRBV5-1, the J gene TRBJ1-4; D may be TRBD1 (6 bases). V dropped 7 bases and J dropped 8 bases, with 18 bases sitting between them. The CDR3 totals 14 residues. CDR1 is SGHRS, CDR2 YFSETQ, per germline. The CDR3 region has the DNA TGCGCCAGCGGGGGCGTCGGCAGGGACGAAAAACTGTTTTTT. This sequence encodes CASGGVGRDEKLFF. The full variable domain, its missing parts supplied by reference TRBV5-1 and TRBJ1-4, is KAGVTQTPRYLIKTRGQQVTLSCSPISGHRSVSWYQQTPGQGLQFLFEYFSETQRNKGNFPGRFSGRQFSNSRSEMNVSTLELGDSALYLCASGGVGRDEKLFFGSGTQLSVL.